One and the same sample provided the 30 T cell receptor beta chains below, sequenced in a study of blood T cell repertoires in COVID-19. Sequencing was performed with immunoSEQ multiplex PCR; in TCRdb, only in-frame clones are kept and a portion is missing. The repertoire includes a few hundred thousand clones, 86% of them detected once, and 3% sits in the top ten. Sequences were obtained from peripheral blood. The source of these receptors is a woman in her thirties with active or convalescent COVID-19.

A single count supports this clone. This specimen includes other DNA sequences encoding the same CDR3. This chain uses TRBV6-2 or TRBV6-3 with TRBJ1-3; D remains ambiguous. The V end was cut by 2 bases, the J end by 1 base, with 6 bases between. CDR1 is MNHEY, CDR2 SVGEGT, per germline. This CDR3 has 14 residues. The CDR3 region has the DNA TGTGCCAGCAGTTACGGAGGATCTGGAAACACCATATATTTT. Translation gives CASSYGGSGNTIYF.

The rearrangement joins TRBV5-1 to TRBJ1-5; TRBD1 aligns across 8 bases. Trimming removed 5 bases from V and 7 bases from J; junction bases left unmatched: 11. The CDR3 runs to 15 residues. Germline V gene lookup returns CDR1 SGHRS and CDR2 YFSETQ. Here the CDR3 DNA reads TGCGCCAGCAGGGCCGGGACAGGACAGCGACAGCCCCAGCATTTT. It translates to CASRAGTGQRQPQHF.

V and J are TRBV12-3 or TRBV12-4 and TRBJ1-6; the D gene is possibly TRBD1 (6 bases). The CDR3 is 13 amino acids. V lost 7 bases and J 4 bases, leaving 8 bases between the germline ends. CDR3 bases: TGTGCCAGCAATGGACAGTATAATTCACCCCTCCACTTT. Its translation: CASNGQYNSPLHF.

The chain has TRBV5-5 and TRBJ2-2, with 10 bases matching TRBD1. With 5 bases clipped from V and 1 base from J, the junction kept 2 bases outside the gene matches. CDR3 length: 15 residues. The germline V gene has CDR1 SGHKS and CDR2 YYEKEE (reference sequence). The CDR3 DNA follows: TGTGCCAGCAGAGGGACAGGGGAGAACACCGGGGAGCTGTTTTTT. Translation: CASRGTGENTGELFF.

The rearrangement links TRBV6-2 or TRBV6-3 to TRBJ2-2; 8 nucleotides align to TRBD2. CDR1 is MNHEY, CDR2 SVGEGT, per germline. The CDR3 length is 17 residues. V shed 2 bases and J 5 bases; nucleotides not matched to a gene: 10. CDR3 sequence reads: CASSYPTGGARTGELFF. CDR3 DNA sequence: TGTGCCAGCAGTTACCCGACCGGGGGGGCAAGAACCGGGGAGCTGTTTTTT.

The chain employs TRBV18 and TRBJ2-7, with 7 bases lining up with TRBD1. With V trimmed by 0 bases and J by 4 bases, 9 bases remained unmatched. Germline CDR1 is KGHSH and CDR2 is LQKENI. This CDR3 region has 16 residues. CDR3 protein: CASSPPGTAILYEQYF. CDR3 DNA: TGTGCCAGCTCACCACCGGGGACAGCAATACTTTACGAGCAGTACTTC. The complete variable domain, with remaining parts taken from reference TRBV18 and TRBJ2-7, reads NAGVMQNPRHLVRRRGQEARLRCSPMKGHSHVYWYRQLPEEGLKFMVYLQKENIIDESGMPKERFSAEFPKEGPSILRIQQVVRGDSAAYFCASSPPGTAILYEQYFGPGTRLTVT.

The chain links TRBV3-1 (or the pseudogene TRBV3-2) to TRBJ1-1, with a weak D call TRBD1 (6 bases). Per the germline V gene, CDR1 is LGHDT and CDR2 is YNNKEL (reference sequence). This CDR3 comprises 12 residues. The germline V and J ends were trimmed by 10 bases and 6 bases, with 15 bases remaining between them. CDR3 nucleotide sequence: TGTGCCACCCGGACAGAATTCCCTGAAGCTTTCTTT. Its translation: CATRTEFPEAFF.

This chain joins TRBV7-2 and TRBJ2-2; D might be TRBD1 (5 bases). The V end was cut by 2 bases, the J end by 0 bases, with 7 bases between. The CDR3 is made up of 15 amino acids. The germline V gene encodes CDR1 SGHTA and CDR2 FQGNSA. CDR3 DNA sequence: TGTGCCAGCAGCTTAAGGGGTACGAACACCGGGGAGCTGTTTTTT. This codes for CASSLRGTNTGELFF. The full variable domain, with the rest looked up from reference TRBV7-2 and TRBJ2-2, is GAGVSQSPSNKVTEKGKDVELRCDPISGHTALYWYRQSLGQGLEFLIYFQGNSAPDKSGLPSDRFSAERTGGSVSTLTIQRTQQEDSAVYLCASSLRGTNTGELFFGEGSRLTVL.

The V call is TRBV19, the J call TRBJ1-5; D call uncertain. The CDR3 length is 14 residues. CDR1 is LNHDA, CDR2 SQIVND, per germline (reference sequence). The V and J ends lost 3 bases and 0 bases respectively, with 6 bases between them. As DNA, the CDR3 is TGTGCCAGTAGTATTGACTATAGCAATCAGCCCCAGCATTTT. This encodes CASSIDYSNQPQHF. Full variable domain (outside the CDR3, taken from reference TRBV19 and TRBJ1-5): DGGITQSPKYLFRKEGQNVTLSCEQNLNHDAMYWYRQDPGQGLRLIYYSQIVNDFQKGDIAEGYSVSREKKESFPLTVTSAQKNPTAFYLCASSIDYSNQPQHFGDGTRLSIL.

The chain links TRBV10-1 to TRBJ2-1; TRBD2 matches at 9 bases. Per the germline V gene, CDR1 is WNHNN and CDR2 is SYGVQD (reference sequence). V lost 8 bases and J lost 3; bases outside the gene matches: 8. This CDR3 has 15 residues. The CDR3 DNA is TGCGCCAGCTCCCCGGCTAGCGGGGTCTACAATGAGCAGTTCTTC. As protein: CASSPASGVYNEQFF.

The count of this clone is one. The V gene is TRBV10-1, the J gene TRBJ2-3, with 11 bases fitting TRBD2. V shed 4 bases, J shed 2 bases, and the junction held 5 bases outside the gene matches. Germline CDR1 WNHNN, CDR2 SYGVQD (reference sequence). The CDR3 spans 16 residues. Here the CDR3 DNA reads TGCGCCAGCAGTGTTCTAGCGGGGGGAGTCACAGATACGCAGTATTTT. This encodes CASSVLAGGVTDTQYF.

V and J are TRBV2 and TRBJ2-1, with D perhaps TRBD1 (5 bases). Germline values: CDR1 SNHLY, CDR2 FYNNEI. This CDR3 contains 12 residues. V lost 6 bases to trimming and J lost 14 bases, with 17 bases between them. CDR3 in DNA: TGTGCCAGCAGGGCGGACACGACTGACAAGTTCTTC. It is translated as CASRADTTDKFF. Full variable domain (outside the CDR3, taken from reference TRBV2 and TRBJ2-1): EPEVTQTPSHQVTQMGQEVILRCVPISNHLYFYWYRQILGQKVEFLVSFYNNEISEKSEIFDDQFSVERPDGSNFTLKIRSTKLEDSAMYFCASRADTTDKFFGPGTRLTVL.

J is TRBJ2-7 and V is TRBV9, with TRBD1 identical over 11 bases. After removal of 2 bases from V and 6 bases from J, the junction contained 4 bases not matched to a gene. Germline CDR1 reads SGDLS; CDR2 reads YYNGEE. The CDR3 totals 14 residues. CDR3 region: CASSVRTGGAEQYF. Written as DNA, the CDR3 is TGTGCCAGCAGCGTGAGGACAGGGGGCGCCGAGCAGTACTTC.

The chain has TRBV19 and TRBJ2-1; D gene unclear. The germline V gene has CDR1 LNHDA and CDR2 SQIVND (reference sequence). V lost 7 bases, J lost 0 bases, and 13 bases lay in between. The CDR3 has 15 amino acids. The CDR3 protein is CASKRLWSSYNEQFF. CDR3 in DNA: TGTGCCAGTAAGAGGCTATGGAGCTCCTACAATGAGCAGTTCTTC.

The rearrangement uses TRBV5-1 and TRBJ2-1; 8 bases agree with TRBD1. Germline V gene data show CDR1 as SGHRS and CDR2 as YFSETQ. V lost 4 bases to trimming and J lost 4 bases; unmatched junction nucleotides: 4. The CDR3 contains 14 residues. Here the CDR3 DNA reads TGCGCCAGCAGCGGCAACAGGGGGTACAATGAGCAGTTCTTC. Translated: CASSGNRGYNEQFF.

This chain links TRBV7-2 with TRBJ2-2; D perhaps matches TRBD2 (5 bases). The germline V gene encodes CDR1 SGHTA and CDR2 FQGNSA. Trimming removed 5 bases at V and 1 base at J, with 11 bases between. The CDR3 has 15 amino acids. In nucleotides, the CDR3 is TGTGCCAGCAGCCGGGCTGCGGGGAACACCGGGGAGCTGTTTTTT. Its protein product is CASSRAAGNTGELFF.

J is TRBJ2-3 and V is TRBV6-5; maybe TRBD2 (5 bases). Between the trimmed V and J ends, which lost 4 bases and 2 bases, there was a span of 16 bases. Germline V lookup: CDR1 MNHEY, CDR2 SVGAGI. This CDR3 has 16 amino acids. As DNA, the CDR3 is TGTGCCAGCAGTTCATATTTCAGACGGGACACAGATACGCAGTATTTT. Translation: CASSSYFRRDTDTQYF.

The chain carries TRBV2 and TRBJ1-3; D is unresolved. CDR1 SNHLY and CDR2 FYNNEI come from the germline V gene. Trimming removed 2 bases from V and 1 base from J, with 6 bases in between. The CDR3 totals 14 residues. Here the CDR3 reads CASSEKLSGNTIYF. Written as DNA, the CDR3 is TGTGCCAGCAGTGAAAAACTATCTGGAAACACCATATATTTT.

The chain couples TRBV3-1 (or the pseudogene TRBV3-2) to TRBJ1-5, with D tentatively TRBD1 (5 bases). Germline assignment: CDR1 LGHDT and CDR2 YNNKEL (reference sequence). The CDR3 is 16 amino acids. V was trimmed by 0 bases and J by 0 bases, leaving 9 bases between them. The CDR3 nucleotides read TGTGCCAGCAGCCAAGAAGGGGCCTATAGCAATCAGCCCCAGCATTTT. Amino acids: CASSQEGAYSNQPQHF.

This clone occurred once. V is TRBV24-1 and J is TRBJ2-1; 11 positions match TRBD1. The CDR3 consists of 15 residues. Germline lookup yields CDR1 KGHDR and CDR2 SFDVKD. The V and J ends lost 2 bases and 8 bases, in that order; junction bases with no gene match: 4. CDR3 loop: CATSDSGQGVYEQFF. DNA of the CDR3: TGTGCCACCAGTGATTCGGGACAGGGGGTTTATGAGCAGTTCTTC.

This clone has only a few counts. The rearrangement uses TRBV24-1 and TRBJ2-1; 8 nucleotides match TRBD1. The junction had 2 bases not matched to a gene; V was cut back by 7 bases and J by 4 bases. Germline V gene lookup returns CDR1 KGHDR and CDR2 SFDVKD. The CDR3 totals 13 residues. The CDR3 sequence: CATRGDRYNEQFF. CDR3 DNA sequence: TGTGCCACCAGGGGGGACAGGTACAATGAGCAGTTCTTC.

The genes are TRBV7-2 and TRBJ2-6, with 9 nucleotides matching TRBD2. Germline V CDR1 and CDR2: SGHTA, FQGNSA. The CDR3 totals 18 residues. The junction had 8 bases not matched to a gene; V was cut back by 5 bases and J by 0 bases. The CDR3 loop reads CASSRWTSALSGANVLTF. In nucleotides, the CDR3 is TGTGCCAGCAGCCGCTGGACTAGCGCCCTCTCTGGGGCCAACGTCCTGACTTTC. The full variable domain, in which reference TRBV7-2 and TRBJ2-6 provide the parts outside the CDR3, is GAGVSQSPSNKVTEKGKDVELRCDPISGHTALYWYRQSLGQGLEFLIYFQGNSAPDKSGLPSDRFSAERTGGSVSTLTIQRTQQEDSAVYLCASSRWTSALSGANVLTFGAGSRLTVL.

V and J are TRBV6-5 and TRBJ1-4; 8 positions agree with TRBD1. Germline V gives CDR1 MNHEY, CDR2 SVGAGI. V trimming: 6 bases; J trimming: 4 bases; junction bases outside the gene matches: 7. This CDR3 is built from 15 residues. The CDR3 is CASRGQAPYNEKLFF. DNA for the CDR3: TGTGCCAGCAGGGGACAGGCACCCTATAATGAAAAACTGTTTTTT.

The rearrangement links TRBV9 to TRBJ2-7; no clear D. Germline CDR1 is SGDLS and CDR2 is YYNGEE. The CDR3 spans 13 residues. The V end was cut by 6 bases, the J end by 9 bases, with 19 bases between. CDR3 coding DNA: TGTGCCAGCAACTTTTTTTCCTACCCCGGGCAGTACTTC. Residues: CASNFFSYPGQYF.

This clone came up once. V and J are TRBV9 and TRBJ2-1; a weak D match, TRBD1 (6 bases). Germline V CDR1 and CDR2: SGDLS, YYNGEE. Trimming took off 3 bases at V and 10 bases at J, with 11 bases between the two ends. This CDR3 region has 12 residues. The CDR3 is CASSARDREQFF. CDR3 DNA sequence: TGTGCCAGCAGCGCGAGAGACAGGGAGCAGTTCTTC.

The chain has TRBV6-2 or TRBV6-3 and TRBJ2-2, with a tentative D call TRBD2 (6 bases). The germline V and J ends were trimmed by 5 bases and 2 bases, with 21 bases remaining between them. Germline assignment: CDR1 MNHEY and CDR2 SVGEGT. The CDR3 loop spans 18 amino acids. The CDR3 DNA is TGTGCCAGCAGTCCCGGGGGATGGTCATTTGACAACACCGGGGAGCTGTTTTTT. Translated, it gives CASSPGGWSFDNTGELFF.

The chain carries TRBV25-1 and TRBJ1-1, with unresolved D. V was pared by 7 bases and J by 5 bases, with 14 bases between. CDR3 length: 13 residues. The germline V gene has CDR1 MGHDK and CDR2 SYGVNS. CDR3 nucleotides: TGTGCCAGCACGGGAGAGGGTGGGACTGAAGCTTTCTTT. Amino acid sequence: CASTGEGGTEAFF.

The J gene is TRBJ2-5, the V gene TRBV30; no clear D. Germline V gene data show CDR1 as GTSNPN and CDR2 as SVGIG (reference sequence). This CDR3 has 12 amino acids. Trimming took 3 bases from V and 2 from J, leaving 7 bases between them. The CDR3 sequence: CAWSPVQETQYF. CDR3 nucleotides: TGTGCCTGGAGCCCCGTTCAAGAGACCCAGTACTTC.

This chain uses TRBV2 with TRBJ1-1, with 7 bases identical to TRBD1. Germline lookup yields CDR1 SNHLY and CDR2 FYNNEI. The CDR3 contains 15 residues. After removal of 6 bases from V and 3 bases from J, the junction contained 10 bases not matched to a gene. CDR3 in DNA: TGTGCCAGCAGAGACCCCGGGACAGTACACACTGAAGCTTTCTTT. This translates into CASRDPGTVHTEAFF.

V gene TRBV7-3 combines with J gene TRBJ2-3, with 9 bases that match TRBD1. The ends lost 1 base at V and 1 base at J; junction bases unmatched: 9. Looked up from germline, CDR1 is SGHTA and CDR2 is FQGTGA. There are 18 residues in the CDR3. CDR3 DNA: TGTGCCAGCAGCTTAAAACCCCGGACAGGGGCCGGCACAGATACGCAGTATTTT. The encoded protein is CASSLKPRTGAGTDTQYF.